Listed below are T cell receptor beta chains from one sample, sequenced in a study of blood T cell repertoires in COVID-19. Data came from immunoSEQ multiplex PCR; TCRdb stores just in-frame clones and leaves some out. This repertoire shows 150,000 to 200,000 clones, about 82% found once; its top ten account for over 7%. The sequenced material came from PBMCs or T cells enriched from blood (not recorded which). These receptors came from a woman aged 30 to 39 who had recovered from COVID-19. CDR3s include the opening cysteine and the closing phenylalanine or tryptophan. A D gene is named only where the DNA matches it firmly. The size field is filled for only some rows; it gives once, few, many or a size class.

clone size	D gene	J gene	V gene	CDR3 DNA	CDR3 protein
-	-	TRBJ1-1	TRBV2	TGTGCCAGCAGTGAAATGGGGGGTGGAGCTTTCTTT	CASSEMGGGAFF
-	TRBD1	TRBJ1-5	TRBV28	TGTGCCAGCAGTTTTGGGGGACAGGGGTTTCAGCCCCAGCATTTT	CASSFGGQGFQPQHF
-	-	TRBJ1-2	TRBV10-2	TGCGCCACAGGACAACGCCGGACCTATGGCTACACCTTC	CATGQRRTYGYTF
-	-	TRBJ1-1	TRBV28	TGTGCCAGCAGACCCCCAGGGGAGGGAACTGAAGCTTTCTTT	CASRPPGEGTEAFF
-	-	TRBJ2-5	TRBV19	TGTGCCAGTAGTATAGTGTCCGGAGGACCACAAGAGACCCAGTACTTC	CASSIVSGGPQETQYF
-	-	TRBJ1-1	TRBV29-1	TGCAGCGTGAAGGACATGTCCACTGAAGCTTTCTTT	CSVKDMSTEAFF
few	TRBD1	TRBJ2-7	TRBV3-1/TRBV3-2	TGTGCCAGCAGCCATGGGACAGGGGGCCGGGACGAGCAGTACTTC	CASSHGTGGRDEQYF
-	-	TRBJ2-7	TRBV28	TGTGCCAGTTCGGACTTCTACGAGCAGTACTTC	CASSDFYEQYF
-	-	TRBJ1-3	TRBV20-1	TGCAGTGCTATACAGGGAAACACCATATATTTT	CSAIQGNTIYF
-	-	TRBJ2-5	TRBV15	TGTGCCACCAGCAGAGGCCGGGAGACCCAGTACTTC	CATSRGRETQYF
-	-	TRBJ1-1	TRBV3-1/TRBV3-2	TGTGCCAGCAGCCCAACCTCCCCCGGCGGGGGCAGTACTGAAGCTTTCTTT	CASSPTSPGGGSTEAFF
-	-	TRBJ1-1	TRBV7-6	TGTGCCAGCAGCTCCAGGATATTATCGAACACTGAAGCTTTCTTT	CASSSRILSNTEAFF
-	-	TRBJ2-1	TRBV20-1	TGCAGTGCTAGTCGGCAGCGCCAAAGCTCCTACAATGAGCAGTTCTTC	CSASRQRQSSYNEQFF
-	TRBD1	TRBJ1-2	TRBV19	TGTGCCAGTAGTATAGAAGCAGGGGGCTCGATCTATGGCTACACCTTC	CASSIEAGGSIYGYTF
-	TRBD2	TRBJ2-4	TRBV9	TGTGCCAGCAGCTTGGGGACTAGCGGAGCCAAAAACATTCAGTACTTC	CASSLGTSGAKNIQYF
-	-	TRBJ2-1	TRBV10-3	TGTGCCATCAGTCCAAGACAGGAGTCCTACAATGAGCAGTTCTTC	CAISPRQESYNEQFF
-	-	TRBJ2-7	TRBV28	TGTGCCAGCAGTTTTCGGGGGTTTATGTGGGAGCAGTACTTC	CASSFRGFMWEQYF
-	-	TRBJ2-2	TRBV4-1	TGCGCCAGCAGCCAAGACACTCGGGGGTCGAACACCGGGGAGCTGTTTTTT	CASSQDTRGSNTGELFF
-	TRBD1	TRBJ1-1	TRBV6-5	TGTGCCAGCAGTCGAACAGGGGGCGACACTGAAGCTTTCTTT	CASSRTGGDTEAFF